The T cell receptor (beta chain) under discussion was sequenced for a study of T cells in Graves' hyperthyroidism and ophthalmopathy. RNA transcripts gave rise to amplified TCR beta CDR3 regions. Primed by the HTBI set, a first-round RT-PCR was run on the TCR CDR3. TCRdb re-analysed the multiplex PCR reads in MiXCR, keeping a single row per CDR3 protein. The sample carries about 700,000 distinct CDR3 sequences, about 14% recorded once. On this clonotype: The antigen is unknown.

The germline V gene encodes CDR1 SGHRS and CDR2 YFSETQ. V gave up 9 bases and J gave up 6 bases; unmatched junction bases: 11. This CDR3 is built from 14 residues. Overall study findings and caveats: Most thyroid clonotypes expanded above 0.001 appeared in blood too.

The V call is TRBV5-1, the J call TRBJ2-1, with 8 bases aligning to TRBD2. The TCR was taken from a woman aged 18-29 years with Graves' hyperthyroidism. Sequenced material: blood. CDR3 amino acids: CATHMSGSPNEQFF. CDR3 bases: TGCGCCACCCACATGAGCGGGAGCCCCAATGAGCAGTTCTTC.